These 18 T cell receptor beta chains were all obtained from the same sample, sequenced in a study of cytomegalovirus exposure and HLA in healthy donors. With 60 Vbeta and 13 Jbeta primers, the PCR was carried out. Clones were read by immunoSEQ multiplex PCR, and TCRdb kept only the in-frame ones, dropping some. The table includes fewer than 200,000 clones, about four fifths detected once. Sequencing used PBMCs. These receptors came from a male donor in good health and CMV-seronegative.

The chain joins TRBV18 to TRBJ1-4; weak D call: TRBD1 (6 bases). The germline CDR1 and CDR2 sequences are KGHSH and LQKENI. The CDR3 has 14 amino acids. The ends were cut back, 3 bases at V and 4 bases at J, with 9 bases in the middle. The CDR3: CASSPRTDNEKLFF. The CDR3 region has the DNA TGTGCCAGCTCACCTAGGACAGATAATGAAAAACTGTTTTTT. The complete variable domain, with remaining parts taken from reference TRBV18 and TRBJ1-4, reads NAGVMQNPRHLVRRRGQEARLRCSPMKGHSHVYWYRQLPEEGLKFMVYLQKENIIDESGMPKERFSAEFPKEGPSILRIQQVVRGDSAAYFCASSPRTDNEKLFFGSGTQLSVL.

The chain couples TRBV7-3 to TRBJ1-1; 7 bases fit TRBD1. Per germline, CDR1 SGHTA and CDR2 FQGTGA. The CDR3 sequence is 16 residues long. V was pared by 2 bases and J by 5 bases, with 11 bases of the junction left unmatched. The CDR3 coding sequence is TGTGCCAGCAGCTTAGATGGGACGGGCAGGGGGACTGAAGCTTTCTTT. Translation gives CASSLDGTGRGTEAFF.

In nucleotides, the CDR3 is TGTGCCTGCCTAACCTTTAGCGGGAGAACAGATACGCAGTATTTT. The encoded protein is CACLTFSGRTDTQYF. The rearrangement links TRBV30 to TRBJ2-3; 9 positions match TRBD2. The CDR3 extends over 15 amino acids. Trimming removed 6 bases from V and 3 bases from J; junction bases left unmatched: 10. From germline, CDR1 is GTSNPN and CDR2 SVGIG (reference sequence).

This chain connects TRBV7-7 to TRBJ2-3, with D possibly TRBD1 on 6 matching bases. Per germline, CDR1 SSHAT and CDR2 FNYEAQ (reference sequence). V lost 5 bases and J 2 bases, leaving 14 bases between the germline ends. This CDR3 region has 15 residues. The CDR3 loop reads CASSRAGQNTDTQYF. The DNA for the CDR3 is TGTGCCAGCAGCCGAGCAGGACAGAACACAGATACGCAGTATTTT.

The gene calls are TRBV7-3 and TRBJ1-1, with D possibly TRBD1 on 6 matching bases. Germline V gene data show CDR1 as SGHTA and CDR2 as FQGTGA. This CDR3 comprises 17 residues. V dropped 0 bases and J dropped 2 bases, with 16 bases sitting between them. CDR3 sequence (DNA): TGTGCCAGCAGCTTAACGCGTGCCGACAGGAGAAACACTGAAGCTTTCTTT. Its translation is CASSLTRADRRNTEAFF.

This clone turned up a few times. The rearrangement links TRBV2 to TRBJ2-3, with a possible D match to TRBD2 (7 bases). This CDR3 has 19 residues. The germline V gene has CDR1 SNHLY and CDR2 FYNNEI. V shed 8 bases and J shed 3 bases, with 30 bases lying between them. CDR3 coding DNA: TGTGCCAGCCCCAAGAATCCCGCCCTACGGGGGGCAACTACAGATACGCAGTATTTT. Protein: CASPKNPALRGATTDTQYF.

This chain connects TRBV11-2 to TRBJ2-3; TRBD1 aligns across 7 bases. Looked up from germline, CDR1 is SGHAT and CDR2 is FQNNGV. J gave up 1 base and V 11 bases, and 9 bases lay outside the gene matches. This CDR3 is 14 amino acids long. CDR3 DNA: TGTGCCGGAAACAGGGGTCGAGGCACAGATACGCAGTATTTT. This gives the protein CAGNRGRGTDTQYF.

The V call is TRBV19, the J call TRBJ1-2; D perhaps matches TRBD1 (6 bases). This CDR3 comprises 15 residues. V lost 7 bases and J lost 4, with 19 bases in between. The germline gives CDR1 LNHDA, CDR2 SQIVND (reference sequence). The CDR3 loop is CASNPTAGGGYGYTF. CDR3 nucleotide sequence: TGTGCCAGTAATCCCACGGCGGGGGGCGGCTATGGCTACACCTTC.

The V call is TRBV9, the J call TRBJ2-3, with TRBD1 identical over 8 bases. This CDR3 contains 16 residues. The J segment lost 0 bases and the V segment lost 3 bases, leaving 6 bases of the junction unmatched. The V gene's germline CDR1 is SGDLS and CDR2 YYNGEE. CDR3 protein: CASSAQGAWSTDTQYF. The CDR3 DNA reads TGTGCCAGCAGCGCGCAGGGGGCATGGAGCACAGATACGCAGTATTTT. The full variable domain, completed using reference TRBV9 and TRBJ2-3, is DSGVTQTPKHLITATGQRVTLRCSPRSGDLSVYWYQQSLDQGLQFLIQYYNGEERAKGNILERFSAQQFPDLHSELNLSSLELGDSALYFCASSAQGAWSTDTQYFGPGTRLTVL.

This clone was seen a single time. This chain connects TRBV7-3 to TRBJ2-2; D gene unclear. Germline CDR1 and CDR2: SGHTA and FQGTGA. V lost 4 bases and J lost 3, with 9 bases in between. The CDR3 loop spans 14 amino acids. This CDR3 is CASSYHSDTGELFF. The CDR3 DNA follows: TGTGCCAGCAGCTATCACTCCGACACCGGGGAGCTGTTTTTT. The full variable domain, completed using reference TRBV7-3 and TRBJ2-2, is GAGVSQTPSNKVTEKGKYVELRCDPISGHTALYWYRQSLGQGPEFLIYFQGTGAADDSGLPNDRFFAVRPEGSVSTLKIQRTERGDSAVYLCASSYHSDTGELFFGEGSRLTVL.

CDR3 protein: CATGTGKRAFF. For the CDR3, the DNA is TGTGCCACAGGCACAGGGAAAAGGGCTTTCTTT. The chain combines TRBV27 with TRBJ1-1; the D gene is possibly TRBD1 (6 bases). The germline V gene encodes CDR1 MNHEY and CDR2 SMNVEV (reference sequence). This CDR3 is built from 11 residues. V lost 10 bases, J lost 11 bases, and 17 bases lay in between.

This chain links TRBV7-2 with TRBJ2-7, with 7 bases fitting TRBD1. The CDR3 has 14 residues. Germline V gene lookup returns CDR1 SGHTA and CDR2 FQGNSA. The V segment lost 1 base and the J segment 1 base; nucleotides outside the gene matches: 1. CDR3 nucleotide sequence: TGTGCCAGCAGCTTAGTGACAGGGTCCTACGAGCAGTACTTC. Translated, it gives CASSLVTGSYEQYF.

This clone appeared once. J is TRBJ2-1 and V is TRBV18, with a possible D match to TRBD1 (5 bases). Trimming left V 3 bases short and J 4 bases short, with 10 bases between. The length of the CDR3 is 14 residues. Per the germline V gene, CDR1 is KGHSH and CDR2 is LQKENI. The CDR3 region has the DNA TGTGCCAGCTCACCGCAGGGCGGTTACAATGAGCAGTTCTTC. Encoded protein: CASSPQGGYNEQFF. Drawing the rest from reference TRBV18 and TRBJ2-1, the complete variable domain is NAGVMQNPRHLVRRRGQEARLRCSPMKGHSHVYWYRQLPEEGLKFMVYLQKENIIDESGMPKERFSAEFPKEGPSILRIQQVVRGDSAAYFCASSPQGGYNEQFFGPGTRLTVL.

V gene TRBV7-8 combines with J gene TRBJ2-6; D is ambiguous. CDR3 size: 16 residues. V shed 5 bases and J shed 0 bases, with 11 bases lying between them. The germline CDR1 and CDR2 sequences are SGHVS and FQNEAQ. The CDR3 here is CASSITSSSGANVLTF. In nucleotides, the CDR3 is TGTGCCAGCAGCATAACGAGCTCCTCTGGGGCCAACGTCCTGACTTTC.

The V and J genes are TRBV27 and TRBJ2-5, with a tentative D call TRBD1 (6 bases). The tail of the sequence fits TRBJ2-7 better, so the J call may be wrong. This CDR3 region has 17 residues. Germline assignment: CDR1 MNHEY and CDR2 SMNVEV (reference sequence). CDR3 loop: CASSLLTRSGAPYEQYF. CDR3 DNA: TGTGCCAGCAGTTTATTGACCCGATCAGGGGCCCCTTACGAGCAGTACTTC.

A note on this clone: This sample also contains other DNA sequences that code for the same CDR3. The CDR3 is CASSLGQGGEKLFF. CDR3 bases: TGCGCCAGCAGCTTGGGTCAGGGCGGTGAAAAACTGTTTTTT. This chain uses TRBV5-1 with TRBJ1-4, with a possible D match to TRBD1 (5 bases). The germline gives CDR1 SGHRS, CDR2 YFSETQ. Trimming shortened V by 0 bases and J by 7 bases, and 10 bases separated the two germline ends. This CDR3 has 14 residues.

The V and J genes are TRBV5-5 and TRBJ2-1, with TRBD2 matching over 12 bases. V shed 4 bases, J shed 5 bases, and the junction held 4 bases outside the gene matches. Per the germline V gene, CDR1 is SGHKS and CDR2 is YYEKEE (reference sequence). This CDR3 region has 15 residues. The CDR3, as DNA: TGTGCCAGCAGCCGACTAGCGGGAGTAGACAATGAGCAGTTCTTC. It yields the protein CASSRLAGVDNEQFF.

This chain joins TRBV29-1 and TRBJ2-1, with 11 bases matching TRBD2. The germline gives CDR1 SQVTM, CDR2 ANQGSEA. CDR3 length equals 14 residues. Unmatched junction bases numbered 5, after V lost 4 bases and J lost 6 bases. The DNA for the CDR3 is TGCAGCGTTGCGTTAGCGGGAGGGGGCAATGAGCAGTTCTTC. Encoded protein: CSVALAGGGNEQFF.